Only one count was recorded for the clone carrying this T cell receptor (beta chain). This same CDR3 is encoded by further DNA sequences in the sample. Only in-frame clones appear in the TCRdb table, and some are missing; sequencing was by immunoSEQ multiplex PCR. Seen here are 150,000 or so clones, about 89% observed once, and the top ten hold 1.5% to 2%. The CDR3 length is 14 residues. Germline-derived CDR1 and CDR2 are SEHNR and FQNEAQ (reference sequence). Trimming pared 3 bases from V and 8 bases from J, leaving 13 bases between. This sample was taken from a study of T cell responses to AZD1222 COVID-19 vaccine.

The chain links TRBV7-9 to TRBJ2-2, with a weak D call TRBD1 (6 bases). The sample in question was peripheral blood, obtained on day 0 of AZD1222 vaccination. The receptor was isolated from an adult in good health. The CDR3 region has the DNA TGTGCCAGCAGCTTTGCTGGGACAACTGGGGAGCTGTTTTTT. It codes for CASSFAGTTGELFF.